The clone carrying this T cell receptor (beta chain) has a handful of counts. Clinical history as reported by participants underpinned cohort assignment. This record comes from a study of blood T cell repertoires in COVID-19. Study overall: Donors in Cohort 3 counted as recovered after two negative PCRs, clearance, or symptom resolution. The United States, Italy and Spain provided the acute and convalescent COVID-19 samples. Nucleic acid was either cDNA or gDNA, and it came from T cells, B-cell-depleted T cells, or PBMCs.

Assay: immunoSEQ multiplex PCR; the TCRdb copy retains only in-frame clones and omits some. The data hold around 190,000 clones, with around 87% observed a single time. The germline gives CDR1 MGHDK, CDR2 SYGVNS. The CDR3 length is 14 residues. Trimming took 3 bases from V and 5 from J, leaving 10 bases between them. The clonotype originates from a woman aged 40 to 50 in a cohort exposed to, infected with or recovered from COVID-19 (not recorded which). Sequencing was carried out using PBMCs or T cells enriched from blood (not recorded which). The genes are TRBV25-1 and TRBJ1-4; a possible D gene is TRBD1 (5 bases). CDR3 loop: CASSDGAQNEKLFF. DNA for the CDR3: TGTGCCAGCAGTGATGGGGCCCAAAATGAAAAACTGTTTTTT.